Listed here are 30 T cell receptor beta chains from one sample, sequenced in a study of blood T cell repertoires in COVID-19 (dated by TCRdb to the early 2020s). The library came from the immunoSEQ multiplex PCR assay. TCRdb carries this immuneACCESS record with in-frame sequences only. Its versions omit some clonotypes, under half of them owing to an unresolved V gene in the studies checked, with the rest unexplained. The sample yields roughly 500,000 clones; 88% were counted once. Together, the top ten hold 1.8% of the sample. The specimen sequenced was PBMCs or T cells enriched from blood (not recorded which). These receptors originate from a woman aged 40 to 50 who had recovered from COVID-19.

The rearrangement uses TRBV7-9 and TRBJ2-5; 10 nucleotides line up with TRBD1. The germline V gene has CDR1 SEHNR and CDR2 FQNEAQ (reference sequence). The CDR3 is 15 amino acids. V was pared by 0 bases and J by 5 bases, with 3 bases of the junction left unmatched. CDR3 bases: TGTGCCAGCAGCTTAGCGACAGGGGGCGCGGAGACCCAGTACTTC. Translation gives CASSLATGGAETQYF.

The V and J genes are TRBV27 and TRBJ1-2, with 8 bases identical to TRBD1. Germline CDR1 is MNHEY and CDR2 is SMNVEV (reference sequence). The ends lost 7 bases at V and 4 bases at J; junction bases unmatched: 14. This CDR3 region has 16 residues. In DNA form, the CDR3 reads TGTGCCAGCAACAGGGCAGGGGGCTTGAGTGCCTATGGCTACACCTTC. It specifies CASNRAGGLSAYGYTF.

This rearrangement joins TRBV14 to TRBJ2-5; weak D call: TRBD2 (6 bases). The CDR3 sequence is 13 residues long. Germline CDR1 and CDR2: SGHDN and FVKESK. The V end lost 4 bases, the J end lost 5 bases, and 11 bases lay between the germline ends. The CDR3 reads CASSLRLGETQYF. Written as DNA, the CDR3 is TGTGCCAGCAGCCTCCGACTAGGGGAGACCCAGTACTTC.

V gene TRBV11-2 combines with J gene TRBJ1-5, with 9 bases matching TRBD1. Trimming took 6 bases from V and 3 from J; bases not matched to a gene: 6. The CDR3 runs to 15 residues. From germline, CDR1 is SGHAT and CDR2 FQNNGV. The CDR3 here is CASRAQGAHNQPQHF. CDR3 coding DNA: TGTGCCAGCAGGGCACAGGGGGCTCACAATCAGCCCCAGCATTTT.

V usage is TRBV25-1 and J usage is TRBJ2-2, with 14 bases identical to TRBD2. This CDR3 has 17 amino acids. V lost 7 bases and J lost 4; bases outside the gene matches: 8. Germline CDR1 and CDR2: MGHDK and SYGVNS. The CDR3 here is CASTGTSGSRITGELFF. Here the CDR3 DNA reads TGTGCCAGCACCGGGACTAGCGGGAGTCGGATCACCGGGGAGCTGTTTTTT.

The gene calls are TRBV5-4 and TRBJ2-2, with D tentatively TRBD2 (6 bases). The CDR3 is 14 amino acids. Trimming removed 5 bases at V and 4 bases at J, with 12 bases between. CDR1 SGHNT and CDR2 YYREEE come from the germline V gene (reference sequence). CDR3 in DNA: TGTGCCAGCAGGCGGGACTCCCGCACCGGGGAGCTGTTTTTT. It codes for CASRRDSRTGELFF.

The CDR3 region is CASSPLGQKVEAFF. DNA of the CDR3: TGTGCCAGCTCACCACTGGGACAGAAGGTTGAAGCTTTCTTT. The chain combines TRBV18 with TRBJ1-1; 7 bases fit TRBD1. Germline CDR1 reads KGHSH; CDR2 reads LQKENI. The V and J ends lost 1 base and 7 bases, in that order; junction bases with no gene match: 6. This CDR3 is built from 14 residues.

V and J are TRBV6-5 and TRBJ1-1, with D possibly TRBD1 on 5 matching bases. Trimming took 6 bases from V and 4 from J, leaving 18 bases between them. Germline V gives CDR1 MNHEY, CDR2 SVGAGI. This CDR3 is 15 amino acids long. The CDR3 DNA is TGTGCCAGCAGCCGGGGGATGGGTCGAGGCACTGAAGCTTTCTTT. This codes for CASSRGMGRGTEAFF.

V usage is TRBV30 and J usage is TRBJ1-6, with 8 bases fitting TRBD1. Per germline, CDR1 GTSNPN and CDR2 SVGIG (reference sequence). The CDR3 length is 13 residues. V lost 4 bases and J lost 8; bases outside the gene matches: 4. The CDR3 bases are TGTGCCTGGACAGGGGGCGGTTATTCACCCCTCCACTTT. Translation gives CAWTGGGYSPLHF.

The genes are TRBV7-2 and TRBJ2-7; 9 positions agree with TRBD1. V lost 3 bases and J lost 0; bases outside the gene matches: 3. The germline CDR1 and CDR2 sequences are SGHTA and FQGNSA. The CDR3 is made up of 15 amino acids. CDR3 protein: CASSLDRGYSYEQYF. CDR3 bases: TGTGCCAGCAGCTTGGACAGGGGATACTCCTACGAGCAGTACTTC.

This sequence joins TRBV29-1 and TRBJ2-2; weak D call: TRBD2 (5 bases). Germline V gives CDR1 SQVTM, CDR2 ANQGSEA. V lost 4 bases and J lost 2, with 14 bases in between. This CDR3 has 15 amino acids. This CDR3 is CSVVRSGVNTGELFF. CDR3 nucleotide sequence: TGCAGCGTTGTTAGGAGCGGAGTAAACACCGGGGAGCTGTTTTTT.

This clone was detected once. V and J are TRBV5-1 and TRBJ1-1; the D gene is possibly TRBD1 (6 bases). From germline, CDR1 is SGHRS and CDR2 YFSETQ. The V gene lost 4 bases and the J gene lost 1 base, with 14 bases spanning the gap. The CDR3 is 15 amino acids. The CDR3 here is CASSPQGSGNTEAFF. The DNA for the CDR3 is TGCGCCAGCAGCCCACAGGGAAGCGGGAACACTGAAGCTTTCTTT. The full variable domain, rest sourced from reference TRBV5-1 and TRBJ1-1, is KAGVTQTPRYLIKTRGQQVTLSCSPISGHRSVSWYQQTPGQGLQFLFEYFSETQRNKGNFPGRFSGRQFSNSRSEMNVSTLELGDSALYLCASSPQGSGNTEAFFGQGTRLTVV.

The J gene is TRBJ2-5, the V gene TRBV5-5; possibly TRBD2 for D (6 bases). The ends were cut back, 5 bases at V and 3 bases at J, with 14 bases in the middle. Germline lookup yields CDR1 SGHKS and CDR2 YYEKEE (reference sequence). The CDR3 length is 14 residues. The CDR3 coding sequence is TGTGCCAGCAGGCACTCCGGGAGTAAAGAGACCCAGTACTTC. The encoded protein is CASRHSGSKETQYF.

The chain combines TRBV4-3 with TRBJ1-4; 9 bases are a match to TRBD1. The trim removed 0 bases at V and 7 bases at J, leaving 9 bases unmatched. From germline, CDR1 is LGHNA and CDR2 YSLEER. CDR3 length equals 17 residues. The CDR3 protein is CASSQDLDRGYGEKLFF. CDR3 bases: TGCGCCAGCAGCCAAGATTTAGACAGGGGGTATGGTGAAAAACTGTTTTTT.

The chain uses TRBV10-3 and TRBJ1-6; the D is unclear. The V end lost 2 bases, the J end lost 14 bases, and 13 bases lay between the germline ends. Germline loops: CDR1 ENHRY, CDR2 SYGVKD. The CDR3 is made up of 13 amino acids. CDR3 region: CAISEGQASALHF. The CDR3 nucleotides are TGTGCCATCAGTGAGGGGCAGGCGTCGGCCCTCCACTTT.

This clone was seen only once. The V and J genes are TRBV6-5 and TRBJ2-7; a weak D match, TRBD1 (6 bases). Germline V gene sequence: CDR1 MNHEY, CDR2 SVGAGI. Trimming pared 2 bases from V and 2 bases from J, leaving 13 bases between. This CDR3 is built from 15 residues. CDR3 sequence: CASSYLPGVPYEQYF. CDR3 nucleotides: TGTGCCAGCAGTTACCTCCCAGGGGTTCCCTACGAGCAGTACTTC.

The gene calls are TRBV12-3 or TRBV12-4 and TRBJ1-5, with D possibly matching TRBD1 (5 bases). Trimming cost V 5 bases and J 6 bases, with 8 bases left between them. The length of the CDR3 is 12 residues. As DNA, the CDR3 is TGTGCCAGCAGTCAACAGGTTCAGCCCCAGCATTTT. Encoded protein: CASSQQVQPQHF.

This clone turned up a few times. The chain is built from TRBV4-1 and TRBJ1-1; weak D call: TRBD1 (5 bases). Germline V CDR1 and CDR2: MGHRA, YSYEKL. CDR3 length equals 15 residues. V was shortened by 1 base and J by 1 base, with 10 bases between the two germline ends. The CDR3 region has the DNA TGCGCCAGCAGCCAAGTTTTGGGGGGGAACACTGAAGCTTTCTTT. This translates into CASSQVLGGNTEAFF.

The rearrangement uses TRBV5-6 and TRBJ1-5; D is uncertain. The germline CDR1 and CDR2 sequences are SGHDT and YYEEEE. Trimming removed 1 base from V and 1 base from J, with 9 bases in between. This CDR3 has 15 amino acids. CDR3 loop: CASSLYRTSNQPQHF. The CDR3 nucleotides read TGTGCCAGCAGCTTGTACAGAACGAGCAATCAGCCCCAGCATTTT.

The chain links TRBV15 to TRBJ2-3; TRBD2 matches 10 bases. The CDR3 consists of 18 residues. Unmatched junction bases numbered 8, after V lost 0 bases and J lost 2 bases. Per the germline V gene, CDR1 is LNHNV and CDR2 is YYDKDF (reference sequence). The CDR3 region has the DNA TGTGCCACCAGCAGAGATCACCCTAGCGGGAGTAACACAGATACGCAGTATTTT. It codes for CATSRDHPSGSNTDTQYF.

The CDR3, as DNA: TGTGCCATTAGCGGGAGGCCTTCCTACAATGAGCAGTTCTTC. It specifies CAISGRPSYNEQFF. The chain employs TRBV2 and TRBJ2-1, with TRBD2 matching 10 bases. V shed 10 bases, J shed 1 base, and the junction held 4 bases outside the gene matches. The CDR3 sequence is 14 residues long. CDR1 and CDR2 from the germline V gene are SNHLY and FYNNEI.

The V and J genes are TRBV7-9 and TRBJ1-1; weak D call: TRBD1 (6 bases). CDR1 is SEHNR and CDR2 is FQNEAQ in the germline V gene (reference sequence). Trimming stripped 1 base from V and 3 bases from J, with 12 bases between. This CDR3 comprises 15 residues. The CDR3 coding sequence is TGTGCCAGCAGCTTAGAGGTTTCAGGGGACACTGAAGCTTTCTTT. It is translated as CASSLEVSGDTEAFF.

The chain is built from TRBV11-3 and TRBJ2-2; weak D call: TRBD2 (7 bases). The CDR3 is made up of 16 amino acids. Trimming stripped 3 bases from V and 3 bases from J, with 14 bases between. Germline V gene data show CDR1 as SGHNT and CDR2 as YENEEA. The CDR3: CASSFEGGADTGELFF. The CDR3 DNA follows: TGTGCCAGCAGCTTTGAAGGGGGGGCGGACACCGGGGAGCTGTTTTTT.

This CDR3 reads CASSLAGTGEAFF. The CDR3 bases are TGTGCCAGCAGCTTAGCGGGGACAGGGGAAGCTTTCTTT. The V call is TRBV7-2, the J call TRBJ1-1; 9 bases fit TRBD1. In germline, CDR1 is SGHTA, CDR2 FQGNSA. The CDR3 loop spans 13 amino acids. V lost 0 bases, J lost 8 bases, and 1 base stayed unmatched.

This clone was detected once. V gene TRBV7-9 combines with J gene TRBJ1-2; D call uncertain. This CDR3 spans 12 amino acids. With 5 bases removed from V and 7 bases from J, the gap between germline ends came to 11 bases. CDR1 and CDR2 from the germline V gene are SEHNR and FQNEAQ (reference sequence). CDR3 in amino acids: CASSPEAVGYTF. The CDR3 DNA reads TGTGCCAGCAGCCCTGAGGCGGTTGGCTACACCTTC.

This sequence joins TRBV9 and TRBJ1-2, with D possibly TRBD1 on 6 matching bases. CDR3 size: 15 residues. Germline CDR1 SGDLS, CDR2 YYNGEE. The germline V and J ends were trimmed by 2 bases and 2 bases, with 13 bases remaining between them. The CDR3 loop reads CASSVANTGNYGYTF. The CDR3 region has the DNA TGTGCCAGCAGCGTGGCCAACACAGGGAACTATGGCTACACCTTC.

The rearrangement uses TRBV20-1 and TRBJ2-1, with D possibly being TRBD1 (5 bases). In germline, CDR1 is DFQATT, CDR2 SNEGSKA (reference sequence). The CDR3 runs to 14 residues. The V and J ends lost 3 bases and 9 bases respectively, with 18 bases between them. DNA of the CDR3: TGCAGTGCTAGTTCAGGGTCCAACAATGGTGAGCAGTTCTTC. It specifies CSASSGSNNGEQFF.

This chain uses TRBV6-2 or TRBV6-3 with TRBJ1-5; 7 bases map to TRBD1. From germline, CDR1 is MNHEY and CDR2 SVGEGT. The V and J ends lost 6 bases and 6 bases, in that order; junction bases with no gene match: 5. The CDR3 sequence is 13 residues long. This chain's CDR3 is CASSEHRGQPQHF. The CDR3 DNA reads as TGTGCCAGCAGCGAACACAGGGGTCAGCCCCAGCATTTT.

This clone has a single count. The V and J genes are TRBV30 and TRBJ1-1, with D hard to call. V lost 3 bases, J lost 4 bases, and 12 bases lay in between. Germline loops: CDR1 GTSNPN, CDR2 SVGIG (reference sequence). The CDR3 is made up of 13 amino acids. CDR3 amino acids: CAWSALRGTEAFF. CDR3 DNA: TGTGCCTGGAGCGCCCTCCGGGGCACTGAAGCTTTCTTT.

This chain connects TRBV19 to TRBJ1-3; 7 nucleotides align to TRBD1. This CDR3 has 17 residues. J gave up 0 bases and V 5 bases, and 10 bases lay outside the gene matches. The germline gives CDR1 LNHDA, CDR2 SQIVND (reference sequence). The CDR3 here is CASSPRGGGSSGNTIYF. The CDR3 DNA reads as TGTGCCAGTAGTCCCCGCGGAGGGGGCTCCTCTGGAAACACCATATATTTT.